The entry that follows covers one T cell receptor beta chain sequence. These data are taken from a study of blood T cell repertoires in COVID-19. Study information: Nucleic acid was either cDNA or gDNA, and it came from T cells, B-cell-depleted T cells, or PBMCs.

V shed 1 base and J shed 4 bases, with 10 bases lying between them. Per germline, CDR1 SGHAT and CDR2 FQNNGV. CDR3 size: 14 residues. Original processing methods: Reference gene primer amplification gave nucleated cell count estimates. Generated by immunoSEQ multiplex PCR, the TCRdb table keeps only in-frame clones and is missing some. That table is the source of V, J and clone size, and D and trimming were worked out from the DNA. The sample shows under 200,000 clones, roughly nine tenths of them seen only once. The V gene is TRBV11-2, the J gene TRBJ2-5, with D possibly being TRBD1 (6 bases). This TCR derives from a man in his fifties or sixties with active or convalescent COVID-19. Sequencing used peripheral blood. CDR3 in amino acids: CASSLGGPRETQYF. DNA for the CDR3: TGTGCCAGCAGCTTAGGGGGGCCTAGAGAGACCCAGTACTTC.